These 30 T cell receptor beta chains share one sample of origin, sequenced in a study of T-cell reconstitution after alpha-beta-depleted transplantation in children. General study results and limits: T-cell counts and diversity at one year post-transplant came mainly from newly produced T cells.

These receptors have no known antigen. As it was prepared, the TCRbeta library received unique molecular identifiers. TCRdb reprocessed the PCR reads with MiXCR, giving one entry per CDR3 protein. In the table there are some 300,000 distinct CDR3 sequences, around 7.3% of which are singletons. Sequencing was performed on peripheral blood, taken 360 days after TCRalphabeta/CD19-depleted stem cell transplant. These receptors came from a female patient between 2 and 10 years old who had a stem cell transplant for Fanconi anemia, so the T cells may come from the graft donor.

This clonotype was counted ten times or more. The chain recombines TRBV12-3 or TRBV12-4 with TRBJ1-5, with no clear D. This CDR3 region has 15 residues. The germline V and J ends were trimmed by 3 bases and 0 bases, with 9 bases remaining between them. The CDR3: CASSFGVGSNQPQHF. In DNA form, the CDR3 reads TGTGCCAGCAGTTTCGGGGTAGGTAGCAATCAGCCCCAGCATTTT.

This clonotype was counted a few times. This chain connects TRBV30 to TRBJ2-1; D call uncertain. The germline V and J ends were trimmed by 5 bases and 3 bases, with 11 bases remaining between them. This CDR3 has 13 amino acids. Germline V lookup: CDR1 GTSNPN, CDR2 SVGIG (reference sequence). The CDR3 DNA follows: TGTGCCTGGGGAAGGACGGACTACAATGAGCAGTTCTTC. This gives the protein CAWGRTDYNEQFF.

This clonotype was observed many times. The V and J genes are TRBV5-1 and TRBJ2-5; 8 positions match TRBD1. V gave up 7 bases and J gave up 2 bases; unmatched junction bases: 13. Germline V CDR1 and CDR2: SGHRS, YFSETQ. The CDR3 contains 16 residues. CDR3 region: CASHSPGTGGQETQYF. In DNA, the CDR3 is TGCGCCAGCCACAGCCCCGGGACAGGTGGTCAAGAGACCCAGTACTTC.

In its sample, this clonotype was seen a few times. The J gene is TRBJ2-7, the V gene TRBV6-1, with 10 bases fitting TRBD2. J lost 7 bases, V lost 5 bases, and 8 bases had no gene match. The germline gives CDR1 MNHNS, CDR2 SASEGT. The CDR3 sequence is 14 residues long. In nucleotides, the CDR3 is TGTGCCAGCAGTCCGAGCGGGGGGGATTGGGAGCAGTACTTC. Translating gives CASSPSGGDWEQYF.

The chain has TRBV5-1 and TRBJ1-2; possibly TRBD1 for D (6 bases). V was cut by 2 bases and J by 6 bases, with 14 bases left in between. Per germline, CDR1 SGHRS and CDR2 YFSETQ. CDR3 length: 14 amino acids. For the CDR3, the DNA is TGCGCCAGCAGCTTAGAATCAGGGGTACATGGCTACACCTTC. This gives the protein CASSLESGVHGYTF. Looking up the rest from reference TRBV5-1 and TRBJ1-2 gives the full variable domain: KAGVTQTPRYLIKTRGQQVTLSCSPISGHRSVSWYQQTPGQGLQFLFEYFSETQRNKGNFPGRFSGRQFSNSRSEMNVSTLELGDSALYLCASSLESGVHGYTFGSGTRLTVV.

This clonotype was seen at least ten times. V is TRBV5-1 and J is TRBJ2-3, with TRBD2 identical over 10 bases. In germline, CDR1 is SGHRS, CDR2 YFSETQ. The V segment lost 2 bases and the J segment 4 bases; nucleotides outside the gene matches: 13. The CDR3 consists of 18 residues. The CDR3 sequence: CASSFTVPRSGGADTQYF. As DNA, the CDR3 is TGCGCCAGCAGCTTCACAGTACCCCGAAGCGGGGGGGCAGATACGCAGTATTTT.

This clonotype was seen repeatedly, ten times or more. The chain couples TRBV20-1 to TRBJ1-4; D is ambiguous. Germline V gene data show CDR1 as DFQATT and CDR2 as SNEGSKA (reference sequence). The CDR3 loop spans 13 amino acids. Trimming took off 6 bases at V and 4 bases at J, with 12 bases between the two ends. The CDR3 region has the DNA TGCAGTGCCCTCAGCCGGGGTAATGAAAAACTGTTTTTT. Translating gives CSALSRGNEKLFF.

V usage is TRBV7-9 and J usage is TRBJ1-1; D is unresolved. Germline loops: CDR1 SEHNR, CDR2 FQNEAQ (reference sequence). Trimming shortened V by 7 bases and J by 6 bases, and 9 bases separated the two germline ends. This CDR3 is 11 amino acids long. The CDR3 loop reads CASTGDSEAFF. The CDR3 DNA reads as TGTGCCAGCACCGGGGATTCTGAAGCTTTCTTT.

The chain combines TRBV27 with TRBJ1-5, with D tentatively TRBD1 (5 bases). V was clipped by 4 bases and J by 1 base, with 14 bases between them. The CDR3 is made up of 16 amino acids. Per germline, CDR1 MNHEY and CDR2 SMNVEV (reference sequence). CDR3 nucleotides: TGTGCCAGCAGTTCCCAGGGACCACGAAGCAATCAGCCCCAGCATTTT. Translating gives CASSSQGPRSNQPQHF.

A remark on this clonotype: Since a much larger clone is just one base distant, this may be a read error. V gene TRBV12-3 or TRBV12-4 combines with J gene TRBJ2-1; 9 bases agree with TRBD2. CDR3 length: 15 residues. The CDR3 region has the DNA TGTCCCAGCAGTTTAGGCGGGGGGGCCGGGAATGAGCAGTTCTTC. This translates into CPSSLGGGAGNEQFF.

The genes are TRBV29-1 and TRBJ1-1, with TRBD1 as a possible D gene (5 bases). V lost 1 base and J 5 bases, leaving 11 bases between the germline ends. Per germline, CDR1 SQVTM and CDR2 ANQGSEA. This CDR3 spans 13 amino acids. The CDR3 DNA follows: TGCAGCGTTGAAGCTCAGGGTGATACTGAAGCTTTCTTT. It codes for CSVEAQGDTEAFF.

This clonotype occurred many times. J is TRBJ2-2 and V is TRBV7-2; tentatively, D is TRBD1 (6 bases). This CDR3 has 14 amino acids. Trimming shortened V by 4 bases and J by 4 bases, and 10 bases separated the two germline ends. Germline V CDR1 and CDR2: SGHTA, FQGNSA. Here the CDR3 reads CASSYTGPTGELFF. The CDR3 region has the DNA TGTGCCAGCAGCTATACAGGGCCCACCGGGGAGCTGTTTTTT. Full variable domain (missing parts from reference TRBV7-2 and TRBJ2-2): GAGVSQSPSNKVTEKGKDVELRCDPISGHTALYWYRQSLGQGLEFLIYFQGNSAPDKSGLPSDRFSAERTGGSVSTLTIQRTQQEDSAVYLCASSYTGPTGELFFGEGSRLTVL.

The CDR3 protein is CASSLVPTQGGAGELFF. As DNA, the CDR3 is TGCGCCAGCAGCTTGGTTCCTACACAGGGAGGGGCCGGGGAGCTGTTTTTT. This sequence joins TRBV5-1 and TRBJ2-2; tentative D call: TRBD2 (7 bases). The CDR3 spans 17 residues. CDR1 SGHRS and CDR2 YFSETQ come from the germline V gene. The V gene lost 0 bases and the J gene lost 6 bases, with 18 bases spanning the gap.

This clonotype was counted many times. The chain couples TRBV18 to TRBJ2-5; 9 positions match TRBD2. Per germline, CDR1 KGHSH and CDR2 LQKENI. V lost 3 bases to trimming and J lost 2 bases; unmatched junction nucleotides: 4. This CDR3 region has 15 residues. CDR3 sequence reads: CASSPGLAGQETQYF. CDR3 DNA sequence: TGTGCCAGCTCACCTGGGCTAGCGGGGCAAGAGACCCAGTACTTC. Filled out from reference TRBV18 and TRBJ2-5, the complete variable domain reads NAGVMQNPRHLVRRRGQEARLRCSPMKGHSHVYWYRQLPEEGLKFMVYLQKENIIDESGMPKERFSAEFPKEGPSILRIQQVVRGDSAAYFCASSPGLAGQETQYFGPGTRLLVL.

This clonotype was observed many times. This sequence joins TRBV20-1 and TRBJ1-3; 8 bases match TRBD1. V was clipped by 5 bases and J by 4 bases; unmatched bases: 4. The CDR3 has 13 amino acids. Germline V CDR1 and CDR2: DFQATT, SNEGSKA (reference sequence). As DNA, the CDR3 is TGCAGTGCTCCGTCAGGGGGCGGAAACACCATATATTTT. Its translation is CSAPSGGGNTIYF.

V and J are TRBV4-2 and TRBJ2-1; D call uncertain. V was cut by 0 bases and J by 12 bases, with 12 bases left in between. This CDR3 is 13 amino acids long. The germline V gene has CDR1 LGHNA and CDR2 YNFKEQ. CDR3 region: CASSQETSSGQFF. In nucleotides, the CDR3 is TGTGCCAGCAGCCAAGAGACCTCTTCGGGGCAGTTCTTC.

The V and J genes are TRBV30 and TRBJ2-7; perhaps TRBD2 as D (6 bases). V lost 0 bases to trimming and J lost 3 bases, with 18 bases between them. The CDR3 is 16 residues long. Germline values: CDR1 GTSNPN, CDR2 SVGIG (reference sequence). The DNA for the CDR3 is TGTGCCTGGAGTGTACGTCGACGGGAGTACTACTACGAGCAGTACTTC. This gives the protein CAWSVRRREYYYEQYF.

The chain combines TRBV20-1 with TRBJ1-1; 7 positions match TRBD1. Germline V CDR1 and CDR2: DFQATT, SNEGSKA (reference sequence). This CDR3 has 13 residues. V shed 7 bases, J shed 3 bases, and the junction held 8 bases outside the gene matches. CDR3 in amino acids: CSVYRGIYTEAFF. In nucleotides, the CDR3 is TGCAGTGTATACAGGGGTATATACACTGAAGCTTTCTTT.

This clonotype has at least ten counts. This sequence joins TRBV5-5 and TRBJ2-6; unclear D gene. Germline lookup yields CDR1 SGHKS and CDR2 YYEKEE (reference sequence). This CDR3 spans 14 amino acids. V lost 6 bases, J lost 0 bases, and 7 bases lay in between. CDR3 protein: CASKLTSGANVLTF. The CDR3, as DNA: TGTGCCAGCAAACTGACCTCTGGGGCCAACGTCCTGACTTTC.

In this sample, this clonotype turned up many times. The gene calls are TRBV30 and TRBJ2-1, with a possible D match to TRBD2 (6 bases). This CDR3 has 14 amino acids. The germline CDR1 and CDR2 sequences are GTSNPN and SVGIG (reference sequence). The V end was cut by 3 bases, the J end by 3 bases, with 12 bases between. CDR3 loop: CAWSPGSFYNEQFF. DNA of the CDR3: TGTGCCTGGAGCCCCGGGAGTTTCTACAATGAGCAGTTCTTC.

This clonotype was seen more than once but under ten times. The chain couples TRBV19 to TRBJ2-1, with 10 bases identical to TRBD2. The CDR3 sequence is 13 residues long. Germline loops: CDR1 LNHDA, CDR2 SQIVND (reference sequence). V was clipped by 6 bases and J by 5 bases; unmatched bases: 1. CDR3 sequence (DNA): TGTGCCAGTAGACTAGCGGGGAACAATGAGCAGTTCTTC. Protein: CASRLAGNNEQFF.

This rearrangement joins TRBV28 to TRBJ2-2; 7 nucleotides match TRBD1. CDR1 is MDHEN, CDR2 SYDVKM, per germline. V gave up 11 bases and J gave up 1 base; unmatched junction bases: 1. This CDR3 contains 12 residues. The CDR3 reads CAGQENTGELFF. CDR3 bases: TGTGCCGGACAGGAGAACACCGGGGAGCTGTTTTTT.

This clonotype was counted at least ten times. This chain joins TRBV7-9 and TRBJ1-2; TRBD1 might be the D (5 bases). V dropped 4 bases and J dropped 4 bases, with 13 bases sitting between them. There are 14 residues in the CDR3. Germline values: CDR1 SEHNR, CDR2 FQNEAQ (reference sequence). The CDR3 DNA sequence: TGTGCCAGCAGCTCGATCGGGGCCGTCTATGGCTACACCTTC. It is translated as CASSSIGAVYGYTF.

This clonotype was found many times. J is TRBJ2-5 and V is TRBV10-3; D gene unclear. Germline CDR1 reads ENHRY; CDR2 reads SYGVKD. V was pared by 3 bases and J by 5 bases, with 10 bases between. The CDR3 runs to 13 residues. Written as DNA, the CDR3 is TGTGCCATCAGTGACGACGTTGGGGAGACCCAGTACTTC. The encoded protein is CAISDDVGETQYF.

At least ten counts were recorded for this clonotype. The chain combines TRBV7-3 with TRBJ1-5, with D possibly being TRBD1 (6 bases). Germline values: CDR1 SGHTA, CDR2 FQGTGA. Trimming cost V 7 bases and J 7 bases, with 32 bases left between them. This CDR3 contains 19 residues. The CDR3 reads CASNLPFPRDLQQGQPQHF. CDR3 bases: TGTGCCAGCAACCTACCATTCCCCCGGGACCTCCAGCAGGGGCAGCCCCAGCATTTT. Drawing the rest from reference TRBV7-3 and TRBJ1-5, the complete variable domain is GAGVSQTPSNKVTEKGKYVELRCDPISGHTALYWYRQSLGQGPEFLIYFQGTGAADDSGLPNDRFFAVRPEGSVSTLKIQRTERGDSAVYLCASNLPFPRDLQQGQPQHFGDGTRLSIL.

This clonotype was detected only a few times. This chain connects TRBV30 to TRBJ1-1; D might be TRBD1 (6 bases). The V gene's germline CDR1 is GTSNPN and CDR2 SVGIG (reference sequence). The CDR3 sequence is 12 residues long. The ends were cut back, 8 bases at V and 4 bases at J, with 14 bases in the middle. The CDR3 sequence is CALGRGATEAFF. CDR3 nucleotide sequence: TGTGCCCTCGGGAGGGGGGCCACTGAAGCTTTCTTT. Filled out from reference TRBV30 and TRBJ1-1, the complete variable domain reads SQTIHQWPATLVQPVGSPLSLECTVEGTSNPNLYWYRQAAGRGLQLLFYSVGIGQISSEVPQNLSASRPQDRQFILSSKKLLLSDSGFYLCALGRGATEAFFGQGTRLTVV.

This clonotype was observed many times. This chain joins TRBV7-2 and TRBJ2-3, with TRBD1 matching 9 bases. CDR1 is SGHTA, CDR2 FQGNSA, per germline. The V gene end was trimmed by 2 bases and the J gene end by 4 bases; junction bases not matched to a gene: 4. The CDR3 totals 15 residues. The CDR3 DNA reads TGTGCCAGCAGCTTAAACAGGGGGCGACCAGATACGCAGTATTTT. Protein: CASSLNRGRPDTQYF.

V gene TRBV2 combines with J gene TRBJ2-1, with D uncertain. Germline loops: CDR1 SNHLY, CDR2 FYNNEI. This CDR3 is built from 14 residues. V was pared by 4 bases and J by 3 bases, with 10 bases between. Here the CDR3 DNA reads TGTGCCAGCAGTGCTCGGCTTGTCTACAATGAGCAGTTCTTC. It yields the protein CASSARLVYNEQFF.

The chain links TRBV5-1 to TRBJ2-3; 9 bases agree with TRBD1. The CDR3 consists of 16 residues. The V gene end was trimmed by 3 bases and the J gene end by 3 bases; junction bases not matched to a gene: 8. The germline V gene has CDR1 SGHRS and CDR2 YFSETQ. The CDR3 is CASSWGLDRGTDTQYF. The CDR3 DNA reads TGCGCCAGCAGCTGGGGATTGGACAGGGGAACAGATACGCAGTATTTT.

This clonotype was counted only a few times. The rearrangement uses TRBV2 and TRBJ1-2; D possibly corresponds to TRBD1 (5 bases). V dropped 3 bases and J dropped 8 bases, with 13 bases sitting between them. The CDR3 is 13 amino acids. Germline V gene lookup returns CDR1 SNHLY and CDR2 FYNNEI. The CDR3: CASSDTDSLGYTF. The CDR3 DNA follows: TGTGCCAGCAGTGATACTGACAGCCTCGGCTACACCTTC.